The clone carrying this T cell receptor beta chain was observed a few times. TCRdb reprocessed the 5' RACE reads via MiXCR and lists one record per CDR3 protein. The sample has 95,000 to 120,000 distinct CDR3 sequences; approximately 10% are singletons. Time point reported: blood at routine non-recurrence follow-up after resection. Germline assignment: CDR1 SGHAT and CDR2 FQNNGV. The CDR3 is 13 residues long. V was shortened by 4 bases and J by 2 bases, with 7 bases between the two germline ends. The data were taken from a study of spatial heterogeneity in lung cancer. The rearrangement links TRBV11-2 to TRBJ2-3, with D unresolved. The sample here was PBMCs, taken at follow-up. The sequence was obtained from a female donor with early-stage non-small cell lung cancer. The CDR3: CASSSSPTDTQYF. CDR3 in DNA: TGTGCCAGCAGCTCCTCCCCCACAGATACGCAGTATTTT.